These T cell receptor beta chains were read from a single sample in a study of persistence of HIV-infected CD4 T cells. These receptors lack a known antigen. Data came from immunoSEQ multiplex PCR; TCRdb stores just in-frame clones and leaves some out. This table holds tens of thousands of clones, around 90% found once. This material consisted of CD4+ T cells sorted from PBMCs after roughly 20-hour stimulation, taken from a patient who received antiretroviral therapy. Receptors were obtained from an adult man with HIV who was CMV-seropositive. Each CDR3 is given with its conserved first and last residue. Each record gives: clone size, V gene, J gene, D gene, CDR3 DNA, CDR3 protein. The D gene is left open where the match is weak. Clone size is given for some rows only: seen once, a few or many times, or a class if the clone is expanded.

few	TRBV25-1	TRBJ1-4	-	TGTGCCAGCAGTGATCCCACTAGTTTTAATGAAAAACTGTTTTTT	CASSDPTSFNEKLFF
-	TRBV2	TRBJ2-7	-	TGTGCCAGCACCTCGCAGGGGACATCCTACGAGCAGTACTTC	CASTSQGTSYEQYF
-	TRBV6-5	TRBJ2-7	-	TGTGCCAGCAGCAAAGGACACGGCTCCTACGAGCAGTACTTC	CASSKGHGSYEQYF
few	TRBV11-2	TRBJ2-5	-	TGTGCCAGCACCCAAAGGGGGGCCGATGGGGTTAGTTTGCGGGAGACCCAGTACTTC	CASTQRGADGVSLRETQYF
-	TRBV29-1	TRBJ2-3	-	TGCAGCGTTAGGACAACTTTCACAGATACGCAGTATTTT	CSVRTTFTDTQYF
-	TRBV11-3	TRBJ2-1	-	TGTGCCAGCAGCCTTGACTCCTCAAGCTCCTACAATGAGCAGTTCTTC	CASSLDSSSSYNEQFF
-	TRBV25-1	TRBJ2-2	-	TGTGCCAGCAGTCGCGACAACAGGCCCCCCGGGGAGCTGTTTTTT	CASSRDNRPPGELFF
-	TRBV6-1	TRBJ1-1	-	TGTGCCAGCAGTGAAAGGTTGCTGGCTTTCTTT	CASSERLLAFF
-	TRBV30	TRBJ2-5	-	TGTGCCTGGAGCGTAAGGGGGGCCCAAGAGACCCAGTACTTC	CAWSVRGAQETQYF
-	TRBV18	TRBJ1-2	-	TGTGCCAGCTCCGGGGACTATGGCTACACCTTC	CASSGDYGYTF
-	TRBV27	TRBJ1-6	-	TGTGCCAGCAGTTTATATTCTAGGGTTTATAATTCACCCCTCCACTTT	CASSLYSRVYNSPLHF
-	TRBV7-2	TRBJ2-6	-	TGTGCCAGCAGTCCATCCTCTGGGGCCAACGTCCTGACTTTC	CASSPSSGANVLTF
-	TRBV14	TRBJ2-4	-	TGTGCCAGCAGCCCTAGGACAGATAAAAACATTCAGTACTTC	CASSPRTDKNIQYF
-	TRBV18	TRBJ1-1	-	TGTGCCAGCTCACCATTCCCGGAGGCTGAAGCTTTCTTT	CASSPFPEAEAFF
-	TRBV28	TRBJ2-7	-	TGTGCCAGCAGACGACTAAGGGACCCACTCTACGAGCAGTACTTC	CASRRLRDPLYEQYF
-	TRBV18	TRBJ2-7	-	TGTGCCAGCTCATATATACGTGAGCAGTACTTC	CASSYIREQYF
-	TRBV5-8	TRBJ1-6	-	TGTGCCAGCAGCTTGAGCAGGGGCCAAGGGTCACCCCTCCACTTT	CASSLSRGQGSPLHF
once	TRBV18	TRBJ1-1	-	TGTGCCAGCTCACCACGGGGGGACACTGAAGCTTTCTTT	CASSPRGDTEAFF
-	TRBV18	TRBJ2-7	TRBD1	TGTGCCAGCTCACCACCGGGGTCACAGGGGGGCTACGAGCAGTACTTC	CASSPPGSQGGYEQYF
-	TRBV19	TRBJ1-5	-	TGTGCCAGTCAGTGGAACTTACTTAATCAGCCCCAGCATTTT	CASQWNLLNQPQHF
-	TRBV5-5	TRBJ2-7	-	TGTGCCAGCAGCTTCGGAGCGTACGAGCAGTACTTC	CASSFGAYEQYF
-	TRBV4-2	TRBJ1-2	-	TGTGCCAGCAGCCAAGAAGGGGCAGGGCAATATGGCTACACCTTC	CASSQEGAGQYGYTF
-	TRBV6-5	TRBJ1-1	-	TGTGCCAGCAGACCCAGGGCGTACACTGAAGCTTTCTTT	CASRPRAYTEAFF
-	TRBV4-2	TRBJ1-4	-	TGTGCCAGCAGCCAAGATGGAGAAGGAGAGAAGGGCGAAAAACTGTTTTTT	CASSQDGEGEKGEKLFF
-	TRBV6-5	TRBJ1-2	-	TGTGCCAGCAGTTACTCCACGACAGTCTATGGCTACACCTTC	CASSYSTTVYGYTF
-	TRBV14	TRBJ2-6	-	TGTGCCAGCAGCCACAAAGGTTTATCTGGGGCCAACGTCCTGACTTTC	CASSHKGLSGANVLTF
-	TRBV4-1	TRBJ2-5	TRBD2	TGCGCCAGCAGCCAAGTCTCTAGCGGGAGGCCGCAAGAGACCCAGTACTTC	CASSQVSSGRPQETQYF
-	TRBV30	TRBJ2-7	TRBD2	TGTGCCTGGAGTGCACCGGGACTAGCGGGAGGGAGCTACGAGCAGTACTTC	CAWSAPGLAGGSYEQYF
once	TRBV4-2	TRBJ2-3	TRBD2	TGTGCCAGCAGCCAAGATACGGGGACTAGCGGAAGCACAGATACGCAGTATTTT	CASSQDTGTSGSTDTQYF
-	TRBV25-1	TRBJ2-6	TRBD1	TGTGCCACCCGGACAGGGTCTGGGGCCAACGTCCTGACTTTC	CATRTGSGANVLTF
-	TRBV10-3	TRBJ2-7	TRBD1	TGTGCCATCAGTGAGTCGAGGGTAGGGGGCCCCTACGAGCAGTACTTC	CAISESRVGGPYEQYF
once	TRBV11-1	TRBJ1-1	-	TGTGCCAGCAGCTCGAGAAGAGGGAACACTGAAGCTTTCTTT	CASSSRRGNTEAFF
-	TRBV6-5	TRBJ1-5	-	TGTGCCTCGAATCGGGACATCTATCAGCCCCAGCATTTT	CASNRDIYQPQHF
-	TRBV9	TRBJ2-5	-	TGTGCCAGCAGCGTCGGGAAGGGTCAAGAGACCCAGTACTTC	CASSVGKGQETQYF
-	TRBV6-5	TRBJ1-1	-	TGTGCCAGCAGTAAACAGGGTGGCACTGAAGCTTTCTTT	CASSKQGGTEAFF
-	TRBV6-5	TRBJ1-4	-	TGTGCCGCCTCCCGGGCCGAAAATGAAAAACTGTTTTTT	CAASRAENEKLFF
-	TRBV18	TRBJ2-3	TRBD2	TGTGCCAGCTCACTAGGGACTAGCGGGTCCTTCACAGATACGCAGTATTTT	CASSLGTSGSFTDTQYF
-	TRBV4-1	TRBJ1-2	TRBD1	TGCGCCAGCGCCCCGGGACAGGGGGCTCTCTCGGGTGGCTACACCTTC	CASAPGQGALSGGYTF
-	TRBV7-8	TRBJ1-1	-	TGTGCCAGCAGCTCGCCCCAGCGGGCAAACACTGAAGCTTTCTTT	CASSSPQRANTEAFF
once	TRBV30	TRBJ2-2	TRBD2	TGTGCCTGGAGTGTGGATAGCGGGGACTTTTTCCCCCTCTCCGGGGAGCTGTTTTTT	CAWSVDSGDFFPLSGELFF
-	TRBV7-9	TRBJ1-2	-	TGTGCCAGCAGCTTGTTGGGATCGGAAGGCTACACCTTC	CASSLLGSEGYTF
-	TRBV19	TRBJ1-1	TRBD1	TGTGCCTCATCGGACAGGGTGAACACTGAAGCTTTCTTT	CASSDRVNTEAFF
-	TRBV7-2	TRBJ1-3	-	TGTGCCAGCAGCGTCTCCGGGACACTCGTTGGAAACACCATATATTTT	CASSVSGTLVGNTIYF
-	TRBV12-3/TRBV12-4	TRBJ2-2	-	TGTGCCAGCAGTTTAAGAGGGACCGGGGAGCTGTTTTTT	CASSLRGTGELFF
-	TRBV9	TRBJ2-7	-	TGTGCCAGCAGCGACGAGCGGAGCTACGAGCAGTACTTC	CASSDERSYEQYF
-	TRBV4-3	TRBJ2-2	TRBD2	TGCGCCAGCAGCCAAGATTGGACAGGCGGGAGGGGGGCCGGGGAGCTGTTTTTT	CASSQDWTGGRGAGELFF
few	TRBV9	TRBJ1-1	-	TGTGCCAGCAGCCCCCCAGGTGGGGCAGTGAACACTGAAGCTTTCTTT	CASSPPGGAVNTEAFF
once	TRBV18	TRBJ2-1	TRBD1	TGTGCCAGCTCACCAAGACAGGGAACCTACAATGAGCAGTTCTTC	CASSPRQGTYNEQFF
once	TRBV19	TRBJ2-2	TRBD2	TGTGCCAGTAGTTCAGGGACTAGCGTCCGTACCGGGGAGCTGTTTTTT	CASSSGTSVRTGELFF
-	TRBV19	TRBJ2-1	-	TGTGCCAGTAGTATAGTGTACAATGAGCAGTTCTTC	CASSIVYNEQFF
-	TRBV27	TRBJ2-7	-	TGTGCCAGCAGTTCCAGATGGGAGCAGTACTTC	CASSSRWEQYF
-	TRBV11-3	TRBJ2-1	-	TGTGCCAGCAGCGCAGACCGGGGGCCATACAATGAGCAGTTCTTC	CASSADRGPYNEQFF
-	TRBV10-3	TRBJ1-2	TRBD1	TGTGCCATCAGCGGCGGGACAGACTATGGCTACACCTTC	CAISGGTDYGYTF
-	TRBV27	TRBJ1-6	-	TGTGCCAGCAGTTTACTACGGGGGGGGGAGAATTCACCCCTCCACTTT	CASSLLRGGENSPLHF
-	TRBV6-5	TRBJ2-7	-	TGTGCCAGCAGTTACAGGGACCGAAGCTACGAGCAGTACTTC	CASSYRDRSYEQYF
-	TRBV18	TRBJ1-5	-	TGTGCCAGCTCACCCGGACTGAATCAGCCCCAGCATTTT	CASSPGLNQPQHF
-	TRBV6-5	TRBJ1-1	TRBD1	TGTGCCAGCAGTCGGGACAGGGGTACTGAAGCTTTCTTT	CASSRDRGTEAFF